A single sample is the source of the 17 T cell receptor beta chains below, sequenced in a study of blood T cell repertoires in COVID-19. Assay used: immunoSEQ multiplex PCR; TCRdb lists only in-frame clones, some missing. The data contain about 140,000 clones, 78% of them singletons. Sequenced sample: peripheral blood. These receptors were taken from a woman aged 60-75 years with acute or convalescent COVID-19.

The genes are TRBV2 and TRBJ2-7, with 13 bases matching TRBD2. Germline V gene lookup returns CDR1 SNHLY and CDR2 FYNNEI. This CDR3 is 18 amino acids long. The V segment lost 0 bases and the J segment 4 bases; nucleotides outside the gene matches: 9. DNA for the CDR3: TGTGCCAGCAGTGAAGCTAATCCGGGACTAGCGGGATCTTACGAGCAGTACTTC. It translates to CASSEANPGLAGSYEQYF.

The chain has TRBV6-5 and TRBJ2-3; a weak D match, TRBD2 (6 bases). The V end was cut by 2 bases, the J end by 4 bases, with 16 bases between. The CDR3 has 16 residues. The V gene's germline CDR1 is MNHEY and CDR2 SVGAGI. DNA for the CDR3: TGTGCCAGCAGTTACGGGGCACGGGAGTTCGCAGATACGCAGTATTTT. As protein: CASSYGAREFADTQYF.

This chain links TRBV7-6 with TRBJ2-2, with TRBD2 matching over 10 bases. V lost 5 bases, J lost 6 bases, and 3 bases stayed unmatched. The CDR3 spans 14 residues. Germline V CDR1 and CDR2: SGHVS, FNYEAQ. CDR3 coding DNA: TGTGCCAGCAGCCGCAGCGGGAGGGCCGGGGAGCTGTTTTTT. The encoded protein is CASSRSGRAGELFF.

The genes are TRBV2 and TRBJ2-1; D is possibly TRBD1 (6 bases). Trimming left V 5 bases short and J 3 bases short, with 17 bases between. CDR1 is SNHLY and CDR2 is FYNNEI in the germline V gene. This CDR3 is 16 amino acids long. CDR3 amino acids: CASSPPGGQFYNEQFF. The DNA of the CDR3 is TGTGCCAGCAGTCCACCGGGCGGACAGTTCTACAATGAGCAGTTCTTC.

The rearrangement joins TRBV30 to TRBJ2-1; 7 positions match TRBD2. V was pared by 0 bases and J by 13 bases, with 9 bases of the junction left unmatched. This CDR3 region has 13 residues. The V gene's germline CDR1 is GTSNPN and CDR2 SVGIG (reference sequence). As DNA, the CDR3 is TGTGCCTGGAGTGTTGCAGGCGGGAGCCCCCAGTTCTTC. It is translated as CAWSVAGGSPQFF.

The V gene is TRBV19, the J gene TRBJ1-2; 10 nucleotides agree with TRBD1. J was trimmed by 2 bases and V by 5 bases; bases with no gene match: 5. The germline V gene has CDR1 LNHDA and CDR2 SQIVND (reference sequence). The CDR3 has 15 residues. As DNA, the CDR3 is TGTGCCAGTAGTGATGGACAGGGGGGAAACTATGGCTACACCTTC. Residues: CASSDGQGGNYGYTF.

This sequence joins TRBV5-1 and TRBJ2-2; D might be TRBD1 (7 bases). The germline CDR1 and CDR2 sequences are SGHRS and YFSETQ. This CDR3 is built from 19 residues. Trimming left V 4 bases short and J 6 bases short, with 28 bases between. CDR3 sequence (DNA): TGCGCCAGCAGCCGCGGGACAGCGGCCAGCGGGTTGATAGCCGGGGAGCTGTTTTTT. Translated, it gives CASSRGTAASGLIAGELFF.

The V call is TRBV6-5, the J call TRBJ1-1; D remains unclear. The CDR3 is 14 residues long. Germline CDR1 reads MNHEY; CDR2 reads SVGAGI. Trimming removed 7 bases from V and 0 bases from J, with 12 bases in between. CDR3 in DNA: TGTGCCAGCATTTTAACAGCTTTGAACACTGAAGCTTTCTTT. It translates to CASILTALNTEAFF.

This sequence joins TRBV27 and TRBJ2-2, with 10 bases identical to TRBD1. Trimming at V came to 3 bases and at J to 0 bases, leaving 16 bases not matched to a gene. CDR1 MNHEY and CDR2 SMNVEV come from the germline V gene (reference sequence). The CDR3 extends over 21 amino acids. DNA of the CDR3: TGTGCCAGCAGTTTTTTGCAAATCTCCGGGACAGGGGCAGCGAACACCGGGGAGCTGTTTTTT. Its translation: CASSFLQISGTGAANTGELFF.

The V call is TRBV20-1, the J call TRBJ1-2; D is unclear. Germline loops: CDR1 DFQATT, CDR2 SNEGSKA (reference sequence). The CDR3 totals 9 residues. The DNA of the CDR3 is TGCCATGTCAACTATGGCTACACCTTC. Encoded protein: CHVNYGYTF.

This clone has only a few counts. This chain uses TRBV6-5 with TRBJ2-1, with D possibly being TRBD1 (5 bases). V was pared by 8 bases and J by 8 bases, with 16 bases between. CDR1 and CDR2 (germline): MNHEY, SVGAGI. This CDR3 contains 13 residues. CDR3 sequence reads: CASRRVVGDEQFF. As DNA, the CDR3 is TGTGCCAGCCGTAGGGTAGTAGGGGATGAGCAGTTCTTC.

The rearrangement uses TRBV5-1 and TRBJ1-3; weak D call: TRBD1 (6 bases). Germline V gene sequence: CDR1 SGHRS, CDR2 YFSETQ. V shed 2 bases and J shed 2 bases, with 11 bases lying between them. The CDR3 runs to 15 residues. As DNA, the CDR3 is TGCGCCAGCAGCTTTGGACAGCTCGCTGGAAACACCATATATTTT. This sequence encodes CASSFGQLAGNTIYF.

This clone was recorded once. This chain's CDR3 is CASSWPGQTPSEQFF. Written as DNA, the CDR3 is TGTGCCAGCAGTTGGCCGGGACAGACTCCTTCTGAGCAGTTCTTC. V and J are TRBV28 and TRBJ2-1; TRBD1 agrees at 7 bases. The V gene's germline CDR1 is MDHEN and CDR2 SYDVKM. V lost 4 bases to trimming and J lost 9 bases; unmatched junction nucleotides: 12. The CDR3 is 15 residues long.

The CDR3 DNA follows: TGTGCCAGCAGGCCACCGGGACAGGGGAGTTCACCCCTCCACTTT. Protein product: CASRPPGQGSSPLHF. This chain connects TRBV6-6 to TRBJ1-6; 10 bases fit TRBD1. Germline V lookup: CDR1 MNHNY, CDR2 SVGAGI (reference sequence). With 6 bases clipped from V and 9 bases from J, the junction kept 8 bases outside the gene matches. The CDR3 consists of 15 residues.

Here the CDR3 reads CASRAGLVGTDTQYF. The CDR3 bases are TGTGCCAGCAGAGCGGGACTAGTTGGGACAGATACGCAGTATTTT. The chain has TRBV2 and TRBJ2-3, with 8 bases fitting TRBD2. The germline V gene encodes CDR1 SNHLY and CDR2 FYNNEI. J was trimmed by 3 bases and V by 6 bases; bases with no gene match: 8. There are 15 residues in the CDR3.

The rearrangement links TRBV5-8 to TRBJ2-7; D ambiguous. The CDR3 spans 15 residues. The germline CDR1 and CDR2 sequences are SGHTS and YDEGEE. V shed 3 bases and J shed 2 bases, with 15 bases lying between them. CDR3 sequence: CASSSEYDGTYEQYF. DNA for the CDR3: TGTGCCAGCAGCTCGGAGTACGACGGCACCTACGAGCAGTACTTC.

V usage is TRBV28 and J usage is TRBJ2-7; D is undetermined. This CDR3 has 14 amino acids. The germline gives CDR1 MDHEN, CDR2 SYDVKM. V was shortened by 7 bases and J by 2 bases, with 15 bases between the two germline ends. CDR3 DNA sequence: TGTGCCAGCAAGAGGCTCTTGAGCGCCTACGAGCAGTACTTC. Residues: CASKRLLSAYEQYF.